Included here is one TCR delta chain sequence, with context. A far more abundant clone sits one base away, making this likely a read error. Other DNA sequences in the sample encode the same CDR3. The data were obtained in a study of gamma-delta T cells after stem cell transplantation. TCRdb called clones from the RT-PCR reads again using CATT. The table lists just over 15,000 delta-chain clones, just under 9.5% of them singletons. This TCR was recovered from a human donor. It is not recorded whose cells these are; they may come from a transplant donor. Sequenced: gamma-delta T cells.

This chain's CDR3 is CACDSLGDRGDTDKLIF. The CDR3 DNA reads TGTGCCTGTGACTCCCTGGGGGACAGAGGAGACACCGATAAACTCATCTTT. The J gene is TRDJ1, the V gene TRDV2; 8 bases are a match to TRDD3. V trimming: 3 bases; J trimming: 0 bases; junction bases outside the gene matches: 11. This CDR3 comprises 17 residues. Germline V lookup: CDR1 GEAIGNYY, CDR2 EKD.